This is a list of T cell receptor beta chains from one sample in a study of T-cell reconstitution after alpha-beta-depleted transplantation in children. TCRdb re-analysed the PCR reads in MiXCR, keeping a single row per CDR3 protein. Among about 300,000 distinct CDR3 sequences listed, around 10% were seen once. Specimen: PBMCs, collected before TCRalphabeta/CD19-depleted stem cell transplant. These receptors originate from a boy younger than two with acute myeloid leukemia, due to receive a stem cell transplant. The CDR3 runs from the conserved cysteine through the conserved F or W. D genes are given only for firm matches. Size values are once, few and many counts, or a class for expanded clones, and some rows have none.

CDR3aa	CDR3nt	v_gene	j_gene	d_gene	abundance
CAWDESYEQYF	TGTGCCTGGGACGAATCCTACGAGCAGTACTTC	TRBV30	TRBJ2-7	-	few
CASSWDRGSDTQYF	TGTGCCAGCAGCTGGGACAGGGGATCAGATACGCAGTATTTT	TRBV7-8	TRBJ2-3	TRBD1	many
CASSFAVAANTGELFF	TGTGCCAGCAGCTTCGCGGTAGCGGCGAACACCGGGGAGCTGTTTTTT	TRBV7-2	TRBJ2-2	-	many
CASQGTGRSYEQYF	TGTGCCAGCCAGGGGACAGGGCGAAGCTACGAGCAGTACTTC	TRBV6-2/TRBV6-3	TRBJ2-7	TRBD1	many
CASSLLEGAVGLYEQYF	TGCGCCAGCAGCTTGTTGGAGGGCGCTGTGGGCCTCTACGAGCAGTACTTC	TRBV5-1	TRBJ2-7	-	-
CASSLGGLANGRETQYF	TGTGCCAGCAGCTTGGGCGGACTTGCCAATGGGCGCGAGACCCAGTACTTC	TRBV5-4	TRBJ2-5	-	many
CASSPSSGSPAKNIQYF	TGTGCCAGCAGCCCCTCTAGCGGGAGCCCGGCCAAAAACATTCAGTACTTC	TRBV7-3	TRBJ2-4	TRBD2	few
CASSFTVNTEAFF	TGTGCCAGCAGCTTTACAGTGAACACTGAAGCTTTCTTT	TRBV7-9	TRBJ1-1	-	many
CASSSPYPYNSPLHF	TGTGCCAGCAGTTCCCCGTATCCCTATAATTCACCCCTCCACTTT	TRBV28	TRBJ1-6	-	-
CASSLNRINQPQHF	TGTGCCAGCAGTTTAAACAGGATCAATCAGCCCCAGCATTTT	TRBV28	TRBJ1-5	-	many
CASSYATGNPSYEQYF	TGTGCCAGCAGTTACGCAACAGGGAATCCGTCCTACGAGCAGTACTTC	TRBV6-5	TRBJ2-7	-	many
CASSVGLAGVSSYNEQFF	TGTGCCAGCAGCGTCGGACTAGCGGGGGTAAGCTCCTACAATGAGCAGTTCTTC	TRBV9	TRBJ2-1	TRBD2	many
CASRLLAGADTQYF	TGTGCCAGCAGGTTACTAGCGGGAGCAGATACGCAGTATTTT	TRBV27	TRBJ2-3	TRBD2	many
CASSRFLYEQYF	TGTGCCAGCAGCCGTTTCCTCTACGAGCAGTACTTC	TRBV12-3/TRBV12-4	TRBJ2-7	-	many
CASSQYRTSGRSSYNEQFF	TGTGCCAGCAGCCAATACCGGACTAGCGGGAGGAGCTCCTACAATGAGCAGTTCTTC	TRBV14	TRBJ2-1	TRBD2	many
CASSVRPLYEQYF	TGCGCCAGCAGCGTTAGACCGCTCTACGAGCAGTACTTC	TRBV5-1	TRBJ2-7	-	many
CATSRGTQGHDQYF	TGTGCCACCAGCAGAGGGACGCAGGGGCACGACCAATACTTC	TRBV15	TRBJ2-7	-	once
CASSLVGATGLFF	TGTGCCAGCAGCTTAGTGGGAGCGACAGGGCTGTTTTTT	TRBV7-9	TRBJ2-2	-	many
CASSYRLWGGYTF	TGTGCCAGCAGCTACAGGCTATGGGGGGGCTACACCTTC	TRBV12-3/TRBV12-4	TRBJ1-2	-	many
CASSLADRAEQYF	TGTGCCAGCAGTTTAGCCGACAGGGCCGAGCAGTACTTC	TRBV12-3/TRBV12-4	TRBJ2-7	TRBD1	many
CASTSSNQPQHF	TGTGCCAGCACCAGTAGCAATCAGCCCCAGCATTTT	TRBV7-2	TRBJ1-5	-	many
CASRGGSNQPQHF	TGTGCCAGCAGGGGGGGGAGCAATCAGCCCCAGCATTTT	TRBV25-1	TRBJ1-5	-	few
CSARALGTGKVYGYTF	TGCAGTGCTAGAGCCCTGGGGACAGGGAAGGTCTATGGCTACACCTTC	TRBV20-1	TRBJ1-2	TRBD1	medium-sized
CASSLGQTNYGYTF	TGTGCCAGCAGCCTCGGCCAGACTAACTATGGCTACACCTTC	TRBV3-1	TRBJ1-2	-	many
CASSPGHANEKLFF	TGTGCCAGCAGCCCGGGACACGCCAATGAAAAACTGTTTTTT	TRBV7-9	TRBJ1-4	-	many
CASSLWAGDHGYTF	TGTGCCAGCAGTTTATGGGCTGGGGATCACGGCTACACCTTC	TRBV28	TRBJ1-2	-	many
CASSYREINSPLHF	TGCGCCAGCAGCTATCGGGAAATTAATTCACCCCTCCACTTT	TRBV5-1	TRBJ1-6	-	many
CSARDTGANVLTF	TGCAGTGCTAGAGATACCGGGGCCAACGTCCTGACTTTC	TRBV20-1	TRBJ2-6	-	many
CASSLKGQGTDTQYF	TGTGCCAGCAGCTTGAAAGGACAGGGCACAGATACGCAGTATTTT	TRBV5-6	TRBJ2-3	TRBD1	many
CASSFRTSVNTGELFF	TGTGCCAGCAGCTTTAGGACTAGCGTCAACACCGGGGAGCTGTTTTTT	TRBV7-2	TRBJ2-2	TRBD2	many
CASSLGPGKTSTDTQYF	TGTGCCAGCAGCCTCGGACCAGGAAAGACTAGCACAGATACGCAGTATTTT	TRBV7-3	TRBJ2-3	-	-
CASSYTSTDTQYF	TGTGCCAGCAGTTACACGAGCACAGATACGCAGTATTTT	TRBV6-5	TRBJ2-3	-	-
CSVEASGWANNEQFF	TGCAGCGTTGAAGCTTCGGGGTGGGCCAATAATGAGCAGTTCTTC	TRBV29-1	TRBJ2-1	-	few
CSASDRGLINEQFF	TGCAGTGCTTCGGACAGGGGGCTGATCAATGAGCAGTTCTTC	TRBV20-1	TRBJ2-1	TRBD1	many